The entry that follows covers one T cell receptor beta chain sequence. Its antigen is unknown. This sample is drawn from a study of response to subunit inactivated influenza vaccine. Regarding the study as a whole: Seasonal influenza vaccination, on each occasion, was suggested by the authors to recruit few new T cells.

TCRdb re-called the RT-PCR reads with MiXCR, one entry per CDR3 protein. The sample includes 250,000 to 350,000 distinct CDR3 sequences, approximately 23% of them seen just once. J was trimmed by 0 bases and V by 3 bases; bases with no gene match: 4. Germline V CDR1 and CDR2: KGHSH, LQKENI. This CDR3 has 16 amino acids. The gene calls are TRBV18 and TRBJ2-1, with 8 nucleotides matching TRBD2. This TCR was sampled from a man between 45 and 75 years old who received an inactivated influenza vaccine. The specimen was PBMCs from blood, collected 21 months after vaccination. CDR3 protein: CASSPEAGVSYNEQFF. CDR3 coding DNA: TGTGCCAGCTCACCTGAAGCGGGAGTCTCCTACAATGAGCAGTTCTTC.